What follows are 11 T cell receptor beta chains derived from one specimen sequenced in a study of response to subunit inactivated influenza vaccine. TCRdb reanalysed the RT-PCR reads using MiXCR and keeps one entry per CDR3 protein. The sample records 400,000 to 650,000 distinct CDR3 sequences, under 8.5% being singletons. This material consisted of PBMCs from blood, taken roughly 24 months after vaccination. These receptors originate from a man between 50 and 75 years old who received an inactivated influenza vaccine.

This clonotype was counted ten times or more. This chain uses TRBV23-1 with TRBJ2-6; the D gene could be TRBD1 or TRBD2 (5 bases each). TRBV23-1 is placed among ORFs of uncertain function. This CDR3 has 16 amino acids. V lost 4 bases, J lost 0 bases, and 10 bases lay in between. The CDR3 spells CASSPSGASGANVLTF. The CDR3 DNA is TGCGCCAGCAGTCCCTCCGGGGCCTCTGGGGCCAACGTCCTGACTTTC.

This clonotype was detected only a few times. CDR3 sequence reads: CASTGAPYEQYF. CDR3 bases: TGTGCCAGCACGGGTGCCCCCTACGAGCAGTACTTC. The chain has TRBV28 and TRBJ2-7; no reliable D call. The ends were cut back, 7 bases at V and 2 bases at J, with 9 bases in the middle. CDR1 is MDHEN and CDR2 is SYDVKM in the germline V gene. The CDR3 runs to 12 residues.

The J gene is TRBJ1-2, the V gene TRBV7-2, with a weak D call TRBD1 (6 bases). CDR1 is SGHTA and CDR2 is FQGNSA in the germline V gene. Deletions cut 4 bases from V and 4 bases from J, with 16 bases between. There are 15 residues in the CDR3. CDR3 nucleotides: TGTGCCAGCAGCTCATCCACAGGGACCGGCTATGGCTACACCTTC. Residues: CASSSSTGTGYGYTF. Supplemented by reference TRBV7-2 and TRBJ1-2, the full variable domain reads GAGVSQSPSNKVTEKGKDVELRCDPISGHTALYWYRQSLGQGLEFLIYFQGNSAPDKSGLPSDRFSAERTGGSVSTLTIQRTQQEDSAVYLCASSSSTGTGYGYTFGSGTRLTVV.

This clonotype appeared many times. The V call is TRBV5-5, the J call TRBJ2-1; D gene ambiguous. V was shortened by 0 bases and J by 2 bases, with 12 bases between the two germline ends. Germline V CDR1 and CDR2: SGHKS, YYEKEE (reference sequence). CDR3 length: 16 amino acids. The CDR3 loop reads CASSLALAKAYNEQFF. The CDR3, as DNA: TGTGCCAGCAGCTTGGCACTTGCGAAAGCCTACAATGAGCAGTTCTTC. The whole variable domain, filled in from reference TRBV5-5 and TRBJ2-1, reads DAGVTQSPTHLIKTRGQQVTLRCSPISGHKSVSWYQQVLGQGPQFIFQYYEKEERGRGNFPDRFSARQFPNYSSELNVNALLLGDSALYLCASSLALAKAYNEQFFGPGTRLTVL.

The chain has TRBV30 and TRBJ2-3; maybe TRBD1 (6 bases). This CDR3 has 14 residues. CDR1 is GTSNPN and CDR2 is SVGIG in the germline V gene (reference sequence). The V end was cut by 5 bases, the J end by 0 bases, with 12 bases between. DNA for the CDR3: TGTGCCTGGGAGACAGGTACTAGCACAGATACGCAGTATTTT. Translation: CAWETGTSTDTQYF.

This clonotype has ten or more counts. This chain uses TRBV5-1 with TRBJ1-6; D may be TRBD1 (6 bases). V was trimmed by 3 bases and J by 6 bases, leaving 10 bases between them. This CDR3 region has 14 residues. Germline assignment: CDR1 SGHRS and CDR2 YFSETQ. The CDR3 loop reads CASSSRTANSPLHF. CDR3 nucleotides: TGCGCCAGCAGCTCTCGGACAGCTAATTCACCCCTCCACTTT.

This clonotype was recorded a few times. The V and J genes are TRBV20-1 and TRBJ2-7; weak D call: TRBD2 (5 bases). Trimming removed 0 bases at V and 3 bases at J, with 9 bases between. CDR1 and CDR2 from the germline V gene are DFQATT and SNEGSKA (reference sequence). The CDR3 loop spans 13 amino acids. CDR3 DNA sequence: TGCAGTGCTAGAGATGTCCGGGACTACGAGCAGTACTTC. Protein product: CSARDVRDYEQYF.

CDR3 amino acids: CAIRVNGGDNEQFF. The CDR3 nucleotides are TGTGCCATCAGGGTAAACGGGGGGGACAATGAGCAGTTCTTC. The V gene is TRBV10-3, the J gene TRBJ2-1; 8 nucleotides match TRBD2. The germline V gene encodes CDR1 ENHRY and CDR2 SYGVKD. Losses at the gene ends were 6 bases for V and 5 bases for J; bases not matched to a gene: 6. The CDR3 sequence is 14 residues long.

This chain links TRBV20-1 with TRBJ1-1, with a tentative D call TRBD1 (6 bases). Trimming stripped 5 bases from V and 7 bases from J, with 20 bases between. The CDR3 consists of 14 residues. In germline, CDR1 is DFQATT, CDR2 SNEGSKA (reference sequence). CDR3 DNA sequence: TGCAGTGCTTCCGGGACAATCCGGATTTTTGAAGCTTTCTTT. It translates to CSASGTIRIFEAFF.

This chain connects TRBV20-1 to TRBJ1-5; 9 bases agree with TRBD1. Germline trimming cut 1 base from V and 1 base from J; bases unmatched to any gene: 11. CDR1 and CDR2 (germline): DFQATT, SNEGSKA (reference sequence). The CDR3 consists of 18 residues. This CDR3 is CSARGIRDRVRSNQPQHF. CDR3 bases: TGCAGTGCTAGAGGCATCCGGGACAGGGTAAGAAGCAATCAGCCCCAGCATTTT.

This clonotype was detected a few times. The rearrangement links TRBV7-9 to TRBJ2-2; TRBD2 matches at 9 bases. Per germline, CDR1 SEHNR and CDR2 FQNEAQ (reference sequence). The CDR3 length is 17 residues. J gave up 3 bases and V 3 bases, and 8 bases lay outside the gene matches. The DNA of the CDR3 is TGTGCCAGCAGCTTCAGCGGGGGGCCGACTTACACCGGGGAGCTGTTTTTT. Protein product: CASSFSGGPTYTGELFF.